These 23 T cell receptor beta chains were all obtained from the same sample, sequenced in a study of early T cells in non-severe SARS-CoV-2 infection. MiXCR was run by TCRdb on the 5' RACE reads, yielding one entry per CDR3 protein. The sample consists of roughly 51,000 distinct CDR3 sequences, around 7.7% of them appearing once. The sample was whole blood. The receptor set was obtained from an adult who was a healthcare worker with PCR-confirmed SARS-CoV-2 infection or an uninfected control (not recorded which).

The gene calls are TRBV4-3 and TRBJ1-6; 7 bases fit TRBD1. Germline CDR1 is LGHNA and CDR2 is YSLEER. CDR3 length: 16 residues. The V gene end was trimmed by 0 bases and the J gene end by 10 bases; junction bases not matched to a gene: 9. CDR3 bases: TGCGCCAGCAGCCAAGAAGGCAGGGGGTCAGGGTCACCCCTCCACTTT. Protein product: CASSQEGRGSGSPLHF.

This clonotype was observed many times. This sequence joins TRBV10-3 and TRBJ2-7; 9 nucleotides align to TRBD2. The CDR3 sequence is 14 residues long. Trimming removed 2 bases from V and 3 bases from J; junction bases left unmatched: 2. Germline values: CDR1 ENHRY, CDR2 SYGVKD. Here the CDR3 reads CAISEPSGDYEQYF. The CDR3, as DNA: TGTGCCATCAGTGAGCCTAGCGGGGACTACGAGCAGTACTTC.

The sample holds many counts of this clonotype. This chain connects TRBV7-8 to TRBJ1-1, with no clear D. V lost 0 bases and J 3 bases, leaving 5 bases between the germline ends. This CDR3 is built from 13 residues. Germline values: CDR1 SGHVS, CDR2 FQNEAQ. The CDR3 nucleotides read TGTGCCAGCAGCTTAGCAGGGCACACTGAAGCTTTCTTT. It translates to CASSLAGHTEAFF.

This clonotype has just a few counts. The chain carries TRBV7-9 and TRBJ1-1; a weak D match, TRBD1 (5 bases). The germline gives CDR1 SEHNR, CDR2 FQNEAQ (reference sequence). This CDR3 has 14 amino acids. Between the trimmed V and J ends, which lost 5 bases and 3 bases, there was a span of 13 bases. The CDR3 coding sequence is TGTGCCAGCAGCCCTCAGCTGGGGGACACTGAAGCTTTCTTT. Translated: CASSPQLGDTEAFF.

This clonotype was seen at least ten times. The V gene is TRBV12-3 or TRBV12-4, the J gene TRBJ2-7; TRBD1 might be the D (5 bases). V lost 4 bases to trimming and J lost 3 bases, with 7 bases between them. This CDR3 is built from 12 residues. CDR3 region: CASSSDSYEQYF. The DNA for the CDR3 is TGTGCCAGCAGTTCCGACAGCTACGAGCAGTACTTC.

The rearrangement links TRBV18 to TRBJ2-1; TRBD1 might be the D (5 bases). V gave up 6 bases and J gave up 9 bases, with 12 bases separating them. The CDR3 is made up of 12 amino acids. The germline V gene has CDR1 KGHSH and CDR2 LQKENI. The CDR3 spells CASSLNRGEQFF. CDR3 in DNA: TGTGCCAGCTCTTTAAATAGGGGTGAGCAGTTCTTC.

This clonotype was seen repeatedly, ten times or more. The rearrangement uses TRBV19 and TRBJ1-1; the D is unclear. The length of the CDR3 is 12 residues. V lost 4 bases and J lost 0, with 3 bases in between. In germline, CDR1 is LNHDA, CDR2 SQIVND (reference sequence). The CDR3, as DNA: TGTGCCAGTAGTAGGTTGAACACTGAAGCTTTCTTT. This gives the protein CASSRLNTEAFF.

This rearrangement joins TRBV30 to TRBJ1-6; perhaps TRBD1 as D (5 bases). Germline V gene data show CDR1 as GTSNPN and CDR2 as SVGIG (reference sequence). The CDR3 sequence is 12 residues long. Between the trimmed V and J ends, which lost 4 bases and 10 bases, there was a span of 11 bases. Here the CDR3 DNA reads TGTGCCTGGAATGGACAAGGATCACCCCTCCACTTT. It encodes CAWNGQGSPLHF.

This clonotype was picked up many times. This chain uses TRBV20-1 with TRBJ1-1, with a tentative D call TRBD1 (6 bases). This CDR3 comprises 13 residues. V lost 3 bases and J lost 3, with 11 bases in between. CDR1 and CDR2 (germline): DFQATT, SNEGSKA (reference sequence). CDR3 nucleotide sequence: TGCAGTGCTAGGGACAGACCCCACACTGAAGCTTTCTTT. Its translation: CSARDRPHTEAFF.

In this sample, this clonotype turned up many times. The chain employs TRBV9 and TRBJ1-1; D is unresolved. CDR1 SGDLS and CDR2 YYNGEE come from the germline V gene. The CDR3 has 13 residues. Between the trimmed V and J ends, which lost 3 bases and 4 bases, there was a span of 10 bases. CDR3 sequence (DNA): TGTGCCAGCAGCGGGGATGGTCGCACTGAAGCTTTCTTT. It translates to CASSGDGRTEAFF. Based on the CDR3 plus reference TRBV9 and TRBJ1-1, the full variable domain is DSGVTQTPKHLITATGQRVTLRCSPRSGDLSVYWYQQSLDQGLQFLIQYYNGEERAKGNILERFSAQQFPDLHSELNLSSLELGDSALYFCASSGDGRTEAFFGQGTRLTVV.

About this clonotype itself: A read error may produce the germline difference seen at one junction end. J is TRBJ2-7 and V is TRBV6-1, with D possibly being TRBD2 (6 bases). Germline V lookup: CDR1 MNHNS, CDR2 SASEGT. This CDR3 has 15 amino acids. The CDR3 nucleotides are TGTGCCAGCAGTGAAAACTACGGGAGCTCCTTCGAGCAGTACTTC. It is translated as CASSENYGSSFEQYF.

This clonotype has at least ten counts. The chain links TRBV28 to TRBJ2-1; D assignment may be TRBD1 or TRBD2 (6 bases each). Trimming cost V 6 bases and J 12 bases, with 15 bases left between them. CDR3 length: 12 residues. Germline V gene lookup returns CDR1 MDHEN and CDR2 SYDVKM. CDR3: CASRSEGGGQFF. The DNA for the CDR3 is TGTGCCAGCAGGTCCGAGGGGGGAGGGCAGTTCTTC. The whole variable domain, filled in from reference TRBV28 and TRBJ2-1, reads DVKVTQSSRYLVKRTGEKVFLECVQDMDHENMFWYRQDPGLGLRLIYFSYDVKMKEKGDIPEGYSVSREKKERFSLILESASTNQTSMYLCASRSEGGGQFFGPGTRLTVL.

This clonotype was detected ten times or more. The genes are TRBV5-1 and TRBJ2-5; D gene uncertain. The germline gives CDR1 SGHRS, CDR2 YFSETQ. The CDR3 runs 11 residues. With 9 bases removed from V and 3 bases from J, the gap between germline ends came to 9 bases. CDR3 sequence reads: CATSNKETQYF. The DNA of the CDR3 is TGCGCCACCTCCAACAAAGAGACCCAGTACTTC.

The chain carries TRBV12-3 or TRBV12-4 and TRBJ1-1; D gene uncertain. The V and J ends lost 6 bases and 6 bases respectively, with 14 bases between them. The CDR3 has 13 residues. Written as DNA, the CDR3 is TGTGCCAGCAGACCCATCCCGTATGCTGAAGCTTTCTTT. This encodes CASRPIPYAEAFF.

This clonotype was recorded a few times. The chain is built from TRBV18 and TRBJ2-1; D is undetermined. The germline gives CDR1 KGHSH, CDR2 LQKENI. The CDR3 loop spans 11 amino acids. With 6 bases removed from V and 6 bases from J, the gap between germline ends came to 6 bases. In nucleotides, the CDR3 is TGTGCCAGCTCGGTTAGCAATGAGCAGTTCTTC. Translated: CASSVSNEQFF.

This clonotype was found a few times. The rearrangement uses TRBV19 and TRBJ1-5, with a tentative D call TRBD1 (6 bases). The germline V gene encodes CDR1 LNHDA and CDR2 SQIVND (reference sequence). Trimming took 5 bases from V and 1 from J, leaving 15 bases between them. This CDR3 region has 16 residues. DNA for the CDR3: TGTGCCAGTAGTTCAATCCGGGGGGGCAGCAATCAGCCCCAGCATTTT. This codes for CASSSIRGGSNQPQHF.

The chain employs TRBV18 and TRBJ1-2; no clear D gene. CDR1 is KGHSH, CDR2 LQKENI, per germline. The CDR3 sequence is 14 residues long. The ends were cut back, 3 bases at V and 1 base at J, with 9 bases in the middle. The CDR3 DNA reads TGTGCCAGCTCACCGCTCGAGGGTAACTATGGCTACACCTTC. Its translation is CASSPLEGNYGYTF.

This clonotype was counted ten times or more. J is TRBJ1-4 and V is TRBV4-2; D remains unclear. V lost 1 base to trimming and J lost 0 bases, with 6 bases between them. Germline-derived CDR1 and CDR2 are LGHNA and YNFKEQ. This CDR3 is built from 15 residues. CDR3 protein: CASSQVQATNEKLFF. CDR3 in DNA: TGTGCCAGCAGCCAAGTCCAGGCAACTAATGAAAAACTGTTTTTT.

This chain connects TRBV12-5 to TRBJ2-6; no definite D call. The V gene lost 6 bases and the J gene lost 0 bases, with 3 bases spanning the gap. The CDR3 covers 13 residues. Germline-derived CDR1 and CDR2 are LGHNT and FRNRAP. The CDR3 DNA sequence: TGTGCTAGTGGGTCCTCTGGGGCCAACGTCCTGACTTTC. Its translation: CASGSSGANVLTF. Full variable domain (remainder filled in from reference TRBV12-5 and TRBJ2-6): DARVTQTPRHKVTEMGQEVTMRCQPILGHNTVFWYRQTMMQGLELLAYFRNRAPLDDSGMPKDRFSAEMPDATLATLKIQPSEPRDSAVYFCASGSSGANVLTFGAGSRLTVL.

This clonotype was recorded many times. In nucleotides, the CDR3 is TGCGCCAGCAGGAGTGGACGGTACACTGAAGCTTTCTTT. Protein: CASRSGRYTEAFF. This sequence joins TRBV5-1 and TRBJ1-1; D is undetermined. The CDR3 has 13 amino acids. The V gene's germline CDR1 is SGHRS and CDR2 YFSETQ. Trimming left V 5 bases short and J 3 bases short, with 11 bases between.

This clonotype was observed at least ten times. The V and J genes are TRBV11-2 and TRBJ1-1, with unresolved D. CDR3 length: 13 residues. Deletions cut 6 bases from V and 6 bases from J, with 14 bases between. Germline V gene data show CDR1 as SGHAT and CDR2 as FQNNGV. CDR3 bases: TGTGCCAGCAGGTCGGGCATATGGGCTGAAGCTTTCTTT. It translates to CASRSGIWAEAFF.

This clonotype was counted many times. The chain is built from TRBV7-2 and TRBJ1-1, with 9 bases fitting TRBD1. Per germline, CDR1 SGHTA and CDR2 FQGNSA. V shed 0 bases, J shed 11 bases, and the junction held 13 bases outside the gene matches. CDR3 length equals 16 residues. CDR3 DNA sequence: TGTGCCAGCAGCTTAGCGCAGAACAGGGGGCTTACTTCTGCTTTCTTT. Translated: CASSLAQNRGLTSAFF.

There are a few counts of this clonotype. V usage is TRBV2 and J usage is TRBJ2-2; D not resolved. This CDR3 is built from 13 residues. Trimming shortened V by 8 bases and J by 3 bases, and 10 bases separated the two germline ends. The germline V gene encodes CDR1 SNHLY and CDR2 FYNNEI. Written as DNA, the CDR3 is TGTGCCAGCCAGACACCCGACACCGGGGAGCTGTTTTTT. This sequence encodes CASQTPDTGELFF.